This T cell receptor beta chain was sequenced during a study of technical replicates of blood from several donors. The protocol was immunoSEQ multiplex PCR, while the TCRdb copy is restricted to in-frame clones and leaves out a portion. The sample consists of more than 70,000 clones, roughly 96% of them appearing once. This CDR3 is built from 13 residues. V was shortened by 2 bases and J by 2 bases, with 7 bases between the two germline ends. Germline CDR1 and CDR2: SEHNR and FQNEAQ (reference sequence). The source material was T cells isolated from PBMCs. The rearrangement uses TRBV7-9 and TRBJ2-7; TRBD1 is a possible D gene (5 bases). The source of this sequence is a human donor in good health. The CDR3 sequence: CASSLWTTYEQYF. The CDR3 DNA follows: TGTGCCAGCAGCTTATGGACAACCTACGAGCAGTACTTC.